The clone carrying this T cell receptor beta chain occurred once. The target antigen is unknown. V gave up 3 bases and J gave up 4 bases, with 9 bases separating them. Germline assignment: CDR1 MGHRA and CDR2 YSYEKL. CDR3 length equals 13 residues. This record comes from a study of T-cell memory formation after mild COVID-19. About the study: Largely donor-specific sequence clusters came from two donors. Study results and limitations: The authors did not confirm SARS-CoV-2 specificity of second-wave clones peaking day 37.

TCRdb redid the calling of the 5' RACE reads with MiXCR, one entry per CDR3 protein. This table has roughly 150,000 distinct CDR3 sequences, about 14% appearing once. The sequence was collected from an adult woman who had mild COVID-19 (a few samples of this study predate the infection). Cell type and time point are not known. The sequenced sample consisted of PBMCs or a T cell subset sorted from them (not recorded which). The gene calls are TRBV4-1 and TRBJ1-2; D unresolved. The CDR3 DNA reads as TGCGCCAGCAGCCACCCAGCCACCTATGGCTACACCTTC. This encodes CASSHPATYGYTF.